The 24 T cell receptor beta chains in this list originate from one sample, sequenced in a study of T-cell memory formation after mild COVID-19. TCRdb recomputed calls from the 5' RACE reads with MiXCR, one row per CDR3 protein. The table records about 360,000 distinct CDR3 sequences, 14% of them present only once. The sample consisted of PBMCs or a T cell subset sorted from them (not recorded which). Receptor source: a man aged 18 to 29 who had mild COVID-19 (a few samples of this study predate the infection). Cell type and time point are not known.

The chain links TRBV5-1 to TRBJ2-7; D unresolved. CDR1 SGHRS and CDR2 YFSETQ come from the germline V gene. This CDR3 comprises 13 residues. V lost 7 bases to trimming and J lost 1 base, with 12 bases between them. The CDR3 region is CASLSERSYEQYV. CDR3 sequence (DNA): TGCGCCAGCCTCTCAGAACGGTCCTACGAGCAGTACGTC.

A single count supports this clonotype. The V call is TRBV11-2, the J call TRBJ1-2, with 9 bases matching TRBD1. Trimming removed 4 bases from V and 2 bases from J; junction bases left unmatched: 5. The CDR3 sequence is 15 residues long. Germline CDR1 reads SGHAT; CDR2 reads FQNNGV. The CDR3, as DNA: TGTGCCAGCAGCTGGACAGGGGCGGGAAACTATGGCTACACCTTC. Translation: CASSWTGAGNYGYTF.

This sequence joins TRBV20-1 and TRBJ1-1; 9 bases are shared with TRBD1. Trimming removed 6 bases from V and 5 bases from J; junction bases left unmatched: 7. The CDR3 extends over 13 amino acids. From germline, CDR1 is DFQATT and CDR2 SNEGSKA (reference sequence). The CDR3: CSAEGQGRTEAFF. The CDR3, as DNA: TGCAGTGCAGAGGGACAGGGTAGAACTGAAGCTTTCTTT.

The sample holds a few counts of this clonotype. The chain joins TRBV6-5 to TRBJ1-1; D remains ambiguous. Trimming shortened V by 10 bases and J by 1 base, and 13 bases separated the two germline ends. The CDR3 runs 13 residues. CDR1 is MNHEY, CDR2 SVGAGI, per germline. The CDR3 DNA reads as TGTGCCACGGCAAAGAGTGCGAACACTGAAGCTTTCTTT. Its translation is CATAKSANTEAFF.

The chain employs TRBV7-9 and TRBJ2-3, with 11 bases lining up with TRBD2. In germline, CDR1 is SEHNR, CDR2 FQNEAQ (reference sequence). V shed 3 bases, J shed 3 bases, and the junction held 8 bases outside the gene matches. The CDR3 has 17 residues. The CDR3 here is CASSFTPTSGVTDTQYF. The CDR3 DNA reads as TGTGCCAGCAGCTTCACCCCGACTAGCGGGGTAACAGATACGCAGTATTTT.

The chain couples TRBV7-2 to TRBJ2-7; D unresolved. The CDR3 loop spans 10 amino acids. V was pared by 5 bases and J by 6 bases, with 5 bases between. Germline V CDR1 and CDR2: SGHTA, FQGNSA. CDR3 DNA: TGTGCCAGCAGCGCCCGCGAGCAGTACGTC. It translates to CASSAREQYV.

There are a few counts of this clonotype. V is TRBV5-1 and J is TRBJ2-3, with a tentative D call TRBD1 (5 bases). Germline V gene lookup returns CDR1 SGHRS and CDR2 YFSETQ. This CDR3 has 15 amino acids. V gave up 0 bases and J gave up 5 bases, with 13 bases separating them. CDR3 DNA: TGCGCCAGCAGCTTGGCTCAGTCGCAGGGAGATACGCAGTATTTT. This gives the protein CASSLAQSQGDTQYF.

This clonotype was picked up one time. CDR3 loop: CSARDGQRMEHTF. DNA of the CDR3: TGCAGTGCTAGAGATGGACAGAGGATGGAACACACCTTC. V usage is TRBV20-1 and J usage is TRBJ1-2; maybe TRBD1 (6 bases). The CDR3 has 13 residues. V was shortened by 0 bases and J by 12 bases, with 17 bases between the two germline ends. Germline lookup yields CDR1 DFQATT and CDR2 SNEGSKA (reference sequence).

This clonotype showed up just a few times. The chain joins TRBV5-1 to TRBJ2-1; maybe TRBD2 (7 bases). The CDR3 runs 18 residues. Germline CDR1 and CDR2: SGHRS and YFSETQ. Trimming took off 4 bases at V and 7 bases at J, with 27 bases between the two ends. The CDR3, as DNA: TGCGCCAGCAGCGACCCCGCGAGAGGGGGGGCAGGTGGGAATGAGCAGTTCTTC. It specifies CASSDPARGGAGGNEQFF. Variable domain in full (rest from reference TRBV5-1 and TRBJ2-1): KAGVTQTPRYLIKTRGQQVTLSCSPISGHRSVSWYQQTPGQGLQFLFEYFSETQRNKGNFPGRFSGRQFSNSRSEMNVSTLELGDSALYLCASSDPARGGAGGNEQFFGPGTRLTVL.

This chain joins TRBV15 and TRBJ1-5, with TRBD1 matching 7 bases. After removal of 6 bases from V and 1 base from J, the junction contained 9 bases not matched to a gene. Germline V lookup: CDR1 LNHNV, CDR2 YYDKDF (reference sequence). This CDR3 is built from 16 residues. CDR3 amino acids: CATRRGLGESNQPQHF. CDR3 coding DNA: TGTGCCACCAGGAGGGGGCTGGGGGAAAGCAATCAGCCCCAGCATTTT.

V gene TRBV6-1 combines with J gene TRBJ1-2; TRBD1 matches 12 bases. The junction had 5 bases not matched to a gene; V was cut back by 4 bases and J by 8 bases. CDR3 length: 14 residues. CDR1 MNHNS and CDR2 SASEGT come from the germline V gene. This CDR3 reads CASSVGQGAGGYTF. Here the CDR3 DNA reads TGTGCCAGCAGTGTGGGACAGGGGGCGGGCGGCTACACCTTC.

V and J are TRBV5-1 and TRBJ1-1; the D is unclear. CDR3 length equals 17 residues. Trimming cost V 2 bases and J 2 bases, with 19 bases left between them. CDR1 is SGHRS and CDR2 is YFSETQ in the germline V gene. CDR3 bases: TGCGCCAGCAGCTTCTCCCCTATGACCGGCGGAAACACTGAAGCTTTCTTT. Translation gives CASSFSPMTGGNTEAFF.

Ten or more counts support this clonotype. This sequence joins TRBV4-1 and TRBJ2-2, with D perhaps matching TRBD2 (6 bases). Germline V CDR1 and CDR2: MGHRA, YSYEKL. Trimming pared 4 bases from V and 3 bases from J, leaving 15 bases between. The CDR3 has 16 residues. The CDR3 sequence: CASSLFGGLDTGELFF. The CDR3 nucleotides are TGCGCCAGCAGCCTTTTTGGGGGGTTGGACACCGGGGAGCTGTTTTTT.

The CDR3 spells CASSRISLNTGELFF. As DNA, the CDR3 is TGTGCCAGTAGTAGGATCAGTTTGAACACCGGGGAGCTGTTTTTT. This chain links TRBV19 with TRBJ2-2; D ambiguous. The CDR3 consists of 15 residues. V shed 4 bases and J shed 1 base, with 10 bases lying between them. CDR1 LNHDA and CDR2 SQIVND come from the germline V gene (reference sequence).

This clonotype has more than one count but fewer than ten. This chain uses TRBV5-1 with TRBJ1-1; 11 nucleotides agree with TRBD1. The CDR3 length is 18 residues. Looked up from germline, CDR1 is SGHRS and CDR2 is YFSETQ. J was trimmed by 6 bases and V by 3 bases; bases with no gene match: 16. CDR3 sequence (DNA): TGCGCCAGCAGCTCGGGTCGATGGACAGGGGGCTTAGGGTCTGAAGCTTTCTTT. It yields the protein CASSSGRWTGGLGSEAFF. The full variable domain, with the rest looked up from reference TRBV5-1 and TRBJ1-1, is KAGVTQTPRYLIKTRGQQVTLSCSPISGHRSVSWYQQTPGQGLQFLFEYFSETQRNKGNFPGRFSGRQFSNSRSEMNVSTLELGDSALYLCASSSGRWTGGLGSEAFFGQGTRLTVV.

In its sample, this clonotype was seen many times. The chain is built from TRBV5-1 and TRBJ1-1, with D possibly TRBD1 on 6 matching bases. From germline, CDR1 is SGHRS and CDR2 YFSETQ. V shed 4 bases and J shed 4 bases, with 20 bases lying between them. There are 16 residues in the CDR3. CDR3 DNA sequence: TGCGCCAGCAGCCTACCCTCAGGGGCCCGGGGCACTGAAGCTTTCTTT. Translation gives CASSLPSGARGTEAFF.

This clonotype came up a few times. V is TRBV12-3 or TRBV12-4 and J is TRBJ1-4; no clear D. V lost 3 bases to trimming and J lost 4 bases, with 6 bases between them. The length of the CDR3 is 13 residues. Here the CDR3 reads CASSLAGNEKLFF. CDR3 sequence (DNA): TGTGCCAGCAGTTTGGCTGGTAATGAAAAACTGTTTTTT.

V usage is TRBV20-1 and J usage is TRBJ2-7; D unclear. The CDR3 sequence is 12 residues long. The germline V gene encodes CDR1 DFQATT and CDR2 SNEGSKA (reference sequence). With 4 bases removed from V and 3 bases from J, the gap between germline ends came to 10 bases. This CDR3 is CSAKGSNYEQYV. In nucleotides, the CDR3 is TGCAGTGCTAAGGGCAGCAACTACGAGCAGTACGTC.

This clonotype was recorded many times. This chain joins TRBV6-2 or TRBV6-3 and TRBJ2-1, with 7 bases lining up with TRBD2. The CDR3 covers 15 residues. Trimming removed 7 bases from V and 0 bases from J; junction bases left unmatched: 6. Germline CDR1 reads MNHEY; CDR2 reads SVGEGT. CDR3 loop: CASIWGGSSYNEQFF. CDR3 DNA sequence: TGTGCCAGCATCTGGGGGGGGAGCTCCTACAATGAGCAGTTCTTC.

This clonotype was picked up many times. The rearrangement joins TRBV6-1 to TRBJ2-3, with D possibly being TRBD1 (5 bases). V lost 6 bases, J lost 2 bases, and 21 bases lay in between. CDR3 length: 17 residues. Per the germline V gene, CDR1 is MNHNS and CDR2 is SASEGT. CDR3 in amino acids: CASSSRQGKVDTDTQYF. DNA of the CDR3: TGTGCCAGCAGCTCTCGGCAGGGAAAAGTGGACACAGATACGCAGTATTTT.

This clonotype was seen only a few times. V and J are TRBV4-3 and TRBJ2-2; no definite D call. This CDR3 contains 18 residues. Trimming took 0 bases from V and 2 from J, leaving 16 bases between them. The germline CDR1 and CDR2 sequences are LGHNA and YSLEER. CDR3: CASSQELVAIFNTGELFF. The CDR3 bases are TGCGCCAGCAGCCAAGAGTTGGTGGCAATTTTTAACACCGGGGAGCTGTTTTTT.

This clonotype was counted only a few times. The chain couples TRBV23-1 to TRBJ2-5, with 9 bases fitting TRBD1. TRBV23-1 is an open reading frame, and its role is uncertain. CDR3 length equals 17 residues. Trimming took 0 bases from V and 2 from J; bases not matched to a gene: 7. The CDR3 region is CASSQSGTGKGQETQYF. CDR3 in DNA: TGCGCCAGCAGTCAATCCGGGACAGGGAAAGGACAAGAGACCCAGTACTTC.

This clonotype was seen a handful of times. The rearrangement uses TRBV7-9 and TRBJ1-2; 7 positions match TRBD1. CDR1 SEHNR and CDR2 FQNEAQ come from the germline V gene (reference sequence). V shed 6 bases, J shed 6 bases, and the junction held 10 bases outside the gene matches. The CDR3 spans 14 residues. For the CDR3, the DNA is TGTGCCAGCAGTCAACAGGGGAGGGCGAATGGCTACACCTTC. Its translation: CASSQQGRANGYTF.

There are a few counts of this clonotype. The chain combines TRBV7-2 with TRBJ2-5, with D possibly being TRBD2 (5 bases). V lost 2 bases to trimming and J lost 5 bases, with 12 bases between them. The CDR3 spans 14 residues. Per the germline V gene, CDR1 is SGHTA and CDR2 is FQGNSA. The CDR3 coding sequence is TGTGCCAGCAGCTTATCCGCGGCGGGTGAGACCCAGTACTTC. Translation gives CASSLSAAGETQYF. Full variable domain (outside the CDR3, taken from reference TRBV7-2 and TRBJ2-5): GAGVSQSPSNKVTEKGKDVELRCDPISGHTALYWYRQSLGQGLEFLIYFQGNSAPDKSGLPSDRFSAERTGGSVSTLTIQRTQQEDSAVYLCASSLSAAGETQYFGPGTRLLVL.